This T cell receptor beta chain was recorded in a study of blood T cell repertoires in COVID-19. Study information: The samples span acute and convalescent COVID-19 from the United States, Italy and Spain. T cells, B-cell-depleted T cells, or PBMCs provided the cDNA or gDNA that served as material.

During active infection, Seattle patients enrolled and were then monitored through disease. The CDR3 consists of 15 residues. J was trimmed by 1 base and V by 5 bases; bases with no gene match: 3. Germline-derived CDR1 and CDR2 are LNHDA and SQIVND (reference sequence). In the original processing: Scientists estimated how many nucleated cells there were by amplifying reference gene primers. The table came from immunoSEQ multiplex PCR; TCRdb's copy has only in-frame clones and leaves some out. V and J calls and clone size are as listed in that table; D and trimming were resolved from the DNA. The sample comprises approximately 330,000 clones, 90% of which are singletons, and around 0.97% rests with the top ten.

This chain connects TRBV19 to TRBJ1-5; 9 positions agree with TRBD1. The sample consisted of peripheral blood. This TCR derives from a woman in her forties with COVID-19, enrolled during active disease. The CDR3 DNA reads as TGTGCCAGTAGTCCCACAGGGGGCAGCAATCAGCCCCAGCATTTT. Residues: CASSPTGGSNQPQHF.